Here is one T cell receptor beta chain with its context. This CDR3 region has 15 residues. Trimming cost V 0 bases and J 0 bases, with 8 bases left between them. Germline CDR1 SEHNR, CDR2 FQNEAQ (reference sequence). The sample belongs to a study of cytomegalovirus exposure and HLA in healthy donors. Vbeta (60) and Jbeta (13) primers were used in the PCR. Libraries were prepared by immunoSEQ multiplex PCR; TCRdb keeps only in-frame clonotypes and omits some of them. The sample holds 110,000 or so clones, 74% seen once. The sample consisted of PBMCs. The receptor was derived from a woman in her forties or fifties in good health and CMV-seropositive. The rearrangement uses TRBV7-9 and TRBJ1-1; TRBD1 might be the D (6 bases). The CDR3 protein is CASSLAGGVNTEAFF. The CDR3 DNA is TGTGCCAGCAGCTTAGCAGGGGGGGTGAACACTGAAGCTTTCTTT.